This TCR beta chain was identified in a study of metastatic and nonmetastatic thyroid tumors. Study details: The comparison covered peripheral blood and tumor or nodule tissue in malignant and benign thyroid patients.

Germline loops: CDR1 SEHNR, CDR2 FQNEAQ (reference sequence). The V end was cut by 1 base, the J end by 5 bases, with 14 bases between. The CDR3 extends over 15 amino acids. Authors' methods: It was from CDR3 differences across clinicopathological groups that a distant-metastasis classifier for papillary thyroid cancer was built. MiXCR was used by TCRdb to re-call the PCR reads. These V and J calls derive from TCRdb rather than the authors' analysis. The sample yields some 86,000 clones, approximately 12% seen once. Study results and limitations: When malignant thyroid tumors were compared with benign nodules, TCR beta diversity was reportedly significantly higher in the malignant tumors. This held in both blood and tumor samples.

Not a single patient had been given any form of treatment at any point before undergoing thyroid surgery. Note on this clone: What it recognizes is unknown.

This clonotype originated in a female donor with papillary thyroid cancer or a benign thyroid nodule (not recorded which). Some clones in this sample may be carry-over from other donors' samples. Sequencing was performed on tumor tissue. The chain uses TRBV7-9 and TRBJ1-1; no clear D. CDR3 sequence reads: CASSLVPPLGTEAFF. The CDR3 DNA follows: TGTGCCAGCAGCTTAGTCCCCCCCTTGGGTACTGAAGCTTTCTTT.